The clone carrying this T cell receptor (beta chain) was observed many times. Researchers took RNA transcripts and amplified the TCR beta CDR3 regions from them. In the first-round RT-PCR of the TCR CDR3, the HTBI primer set was used. TCRdb re-analysed the multiplex PCR reads in MiXCR, keeping a single row per CDR3 protein. The sample contains a few hundred thousand distinct CDR3 sequences, around 42% of which appear only once. CDR3 length: 14 residues. The germline gives CDR1 SGHAT, CDR2 FQDESV (reference sequence). V was shortened by 4 bases and J by 4 bases, with 10 bases between the two germline ends. This specimen comes from a study of T cells in Graves' hyperthyroidism and ophthalmopathy.

The sample consisted of peripheral blood or thyroid tissue (not recorded which). The V and J genes are TRBV11-1 and TRBJ2-2; D is unresolved. The clonotype comes from a woman between 18 and 29 years old with Graves' hyperthyroidism. CDR3: CASSSRTVTGELFF. The CDR3 coding sequence is TGTGCCAGCAGCTCCCGGACCGTCACCGGGGAGCTGTTTTTT.